The clone carrying this T cell receptor beta chain appeared a few times. The data are from a study of cytomegalovirus exposure and HLA in healthy donors. The PCR employed 60 Vbeta primers together with 13 Jbeta primers. Libraries were prepared by immunoSEQ multiplex PCR; TCRdb keeps only in-frame clonotypes and omits some of them. The sample lists about 180,000 clones, around 80% seen once, with approximately 1.4% in the top ten. The ends lost 4 bases at V and 7 bases at J; junction bases unmatched: 8. The CDR3 sequence is 15 residues long. CDR1 and CDR2 (germline): MNHNY, SVGAGI (reference sequence).

The chain carries TRBV6-6 and TRBJ1-3; TRBD1 aligns across 9 bases. The receptor comes from a man between 35 and 55 years old in good health and CMV-seronegative. Sequencing was carried out using PBMCs. Here the CDR3 reads CASSSNRDRANTIYF. The CDR3 bases are TGTGCCAGCAGTTCGAACCGGGACAGGGCCAACACCATATATTTT.